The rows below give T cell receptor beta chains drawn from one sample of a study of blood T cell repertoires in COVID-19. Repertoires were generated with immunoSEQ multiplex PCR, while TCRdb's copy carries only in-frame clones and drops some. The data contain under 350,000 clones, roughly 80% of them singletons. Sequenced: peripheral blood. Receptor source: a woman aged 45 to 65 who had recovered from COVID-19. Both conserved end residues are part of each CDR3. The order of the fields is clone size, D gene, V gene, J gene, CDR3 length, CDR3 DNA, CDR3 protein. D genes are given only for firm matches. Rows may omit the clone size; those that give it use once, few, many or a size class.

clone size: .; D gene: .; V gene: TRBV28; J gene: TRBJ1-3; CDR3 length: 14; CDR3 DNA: TGTGCCAGCAGTTTCAGGCCTCCCCGGGGCACCATATATTTT; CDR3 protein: CASSFRPPRGTIYF
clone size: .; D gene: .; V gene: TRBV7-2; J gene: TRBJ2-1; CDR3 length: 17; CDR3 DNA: TGTGCCAGCAGCTTAGAACCGCCCGGAGGCACCTACAATGAGCAGTTCTTC; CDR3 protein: CASSLEPPGGTYNEQFF
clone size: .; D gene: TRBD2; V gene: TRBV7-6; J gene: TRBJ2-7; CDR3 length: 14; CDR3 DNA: TGTGCCAGCAGCCGAGGGGGACTAGAGGGCGAGCAGTACTTC; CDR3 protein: CASSRGGLEGEQYF
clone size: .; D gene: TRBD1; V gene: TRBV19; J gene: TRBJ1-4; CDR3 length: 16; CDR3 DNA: TGTGCCAGTCGCCAACGCAGGGGGGCAACTAATGAAAAACTGTTTTTT; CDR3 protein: CASRQRRGATNEKLFF
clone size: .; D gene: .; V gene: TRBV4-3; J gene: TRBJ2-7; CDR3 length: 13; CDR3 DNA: TGCGCCAGCAGCCAAGCTCTATTATACGAGCAGTACTTC; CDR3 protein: CASSQALLYEQYF
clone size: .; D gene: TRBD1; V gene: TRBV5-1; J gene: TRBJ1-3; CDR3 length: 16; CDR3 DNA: TGCGCCAGCAGTCTCGCAGGGGGCGATGGTGGAAACACCATATATTTT; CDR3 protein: CASSLAGGDGGNTIYF
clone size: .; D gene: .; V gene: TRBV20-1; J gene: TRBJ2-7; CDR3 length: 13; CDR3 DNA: TGCAGTGCTAGTAGACAGCCCGGCTACGAGCAGTACTTC; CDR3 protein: CSASRQPGYEQYF
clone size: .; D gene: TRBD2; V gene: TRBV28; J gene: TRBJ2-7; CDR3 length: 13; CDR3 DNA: TGTGCCAGTAGGGGAGGGCCATTCGCCGAGCAGTACTTC; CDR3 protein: CASRGGPFAEQYF
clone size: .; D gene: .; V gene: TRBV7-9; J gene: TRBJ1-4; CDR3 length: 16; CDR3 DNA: TGTGCCAGCAGCTTGGGGAAGGGGCGTCCTAATGAAAAACTGTTTTTT; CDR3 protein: CASSLGKGRPNEKLFF
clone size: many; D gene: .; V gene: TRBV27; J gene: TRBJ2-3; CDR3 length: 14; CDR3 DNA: TGTGCCAGCAGTTTAAGATCCGGTTCAGATACGCAGTATTTT; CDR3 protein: CASSLRSGSDTQYF
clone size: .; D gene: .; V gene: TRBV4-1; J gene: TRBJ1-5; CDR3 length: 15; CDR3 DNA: TGCGCCAGCAGCCAAGATTGGCAGGGCTATCAGCCCCAGCATTTT; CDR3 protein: CASSQDWQGYQPQHF
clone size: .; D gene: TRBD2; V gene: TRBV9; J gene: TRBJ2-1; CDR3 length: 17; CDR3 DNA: TGTGCCAGCAGCTCCCAGGGAGGGGCGGGGGTTTACAATGAGCAGTTCTTC; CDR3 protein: CASSSQGGAGVYNEQFF
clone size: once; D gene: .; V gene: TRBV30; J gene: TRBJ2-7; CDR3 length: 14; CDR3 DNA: TGTGCCTGGAGTGTTTCGGGTGCGGGTGGCGAGCAGTACTTC; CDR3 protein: CAWSVSGAGGEQYF
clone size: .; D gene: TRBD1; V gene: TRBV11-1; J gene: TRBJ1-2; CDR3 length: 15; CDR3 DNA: TGTGCCAGCAGCCAACATGGGGGACAGGTGGAGGGCTACACCTTC; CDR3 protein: CASSQHGGQVEGYTF
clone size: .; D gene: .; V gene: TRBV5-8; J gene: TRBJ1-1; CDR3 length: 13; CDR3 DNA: TGTGCCAGCAGCTTGCCGGTGAACACTGAAGCTTTCTTT; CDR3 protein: CASSLPVNTEAFF
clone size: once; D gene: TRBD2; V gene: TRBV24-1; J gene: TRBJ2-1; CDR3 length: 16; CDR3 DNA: TGTGCCACCAGTGATTTCGGCGGGGGGGCTGAGAATGAGCAGTTCTTC; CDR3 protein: CATSDFGGGAENEQFF
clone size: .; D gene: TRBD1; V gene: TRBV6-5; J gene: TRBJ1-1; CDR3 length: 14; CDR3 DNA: TGTGCCAGCAGGGGACAGGGACGGTTCACTGAAGCTTTCTTT; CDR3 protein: CASRGQGRFTEAFF
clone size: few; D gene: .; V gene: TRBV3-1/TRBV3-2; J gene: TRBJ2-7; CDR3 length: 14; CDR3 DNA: TGTGCCAGCAGCCCGACAGCGGGTAGGGGCGAGCAGTACTTC; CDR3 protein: CASSPTAGRGEQYF
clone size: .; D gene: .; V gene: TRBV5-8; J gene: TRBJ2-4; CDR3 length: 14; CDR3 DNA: TGTGCCAGCAGCTTGGAACTGGCCAAAAACATTCAGTACTTC; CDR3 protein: CASSLELAKNIQYF
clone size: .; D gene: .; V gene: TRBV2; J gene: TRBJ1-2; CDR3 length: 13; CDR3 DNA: TGTGCCAGCAGTAGGGACATTAACTATGGCTACACCTTC; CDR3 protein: CASSRDINYGYTF
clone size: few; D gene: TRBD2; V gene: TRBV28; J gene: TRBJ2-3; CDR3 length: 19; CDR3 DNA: TGTGCCAGCAGTCCCCGGCCGGGACTAGCGGGGGGGAGGACAGATACGCAGTATTTT; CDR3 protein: CASSPRPGLAGGRTDTQYF
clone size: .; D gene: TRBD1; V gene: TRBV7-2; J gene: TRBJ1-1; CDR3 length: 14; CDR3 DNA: TGTGCCAGCAGTGCCTTGGCAGGGGGCACTGAAGCTTTCTTT; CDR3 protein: CASSALAGGTEAFF
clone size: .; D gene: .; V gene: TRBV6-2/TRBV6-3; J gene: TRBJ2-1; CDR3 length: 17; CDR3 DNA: TGTGCCAGCAGTTACTCGCGGGTCACGGGCTCCTACAATGAGCAGTTCTTC; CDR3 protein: CASSYSRVTGSYNEQFF
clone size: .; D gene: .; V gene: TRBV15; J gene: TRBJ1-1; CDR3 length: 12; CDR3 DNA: TGTGCCACCAGCTTTGAGGGAGAAGAAGCTTTCTTT; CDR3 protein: CATSFEGEEAFF
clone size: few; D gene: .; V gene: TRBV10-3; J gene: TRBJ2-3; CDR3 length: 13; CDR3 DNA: TGTGCCATCCGGGGGTTCCCCACAGATACGCAGTATTTT; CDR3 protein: CAIRGFPTDTQYF
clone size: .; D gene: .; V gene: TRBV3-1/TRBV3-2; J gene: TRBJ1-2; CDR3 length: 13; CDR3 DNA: TGTGCCAGCAGCCAAGAGGGGGCGAGGGGCTACACCTTC; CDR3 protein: CASSQEGARGYTF
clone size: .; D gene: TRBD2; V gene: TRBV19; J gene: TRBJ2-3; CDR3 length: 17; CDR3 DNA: TGTGCCAGTAGTTTAGCGGGGGGGGGCTCTAGCACAGATACGCAGTATTTT; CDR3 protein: CASSLAGGGSSTDTQYF
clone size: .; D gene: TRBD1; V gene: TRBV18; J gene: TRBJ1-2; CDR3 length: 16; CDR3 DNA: TGTGCCAGCTCACCACCCTCGGACAGGAAACACTATGGCTACACCTTC; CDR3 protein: CASSPPSDRKHYGYTF
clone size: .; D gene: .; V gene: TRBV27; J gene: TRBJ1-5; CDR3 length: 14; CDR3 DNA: TGTGCCAGCAGGCAGACAGGAATTAATCAGCCCCAGCATTTT; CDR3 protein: CASRQTGINQPQHF
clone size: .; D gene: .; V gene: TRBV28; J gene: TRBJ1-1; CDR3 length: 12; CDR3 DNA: TGTGCCAGCCGTTCGCCGAGCACTGAAGCTTTCTTT; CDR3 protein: CASRSPSTEAFF
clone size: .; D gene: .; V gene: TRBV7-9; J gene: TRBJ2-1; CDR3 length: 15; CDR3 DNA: TGTGCCAGCAGCTTAGCGCAGGTAAAAAGCAATGAGCAGTTCTTC; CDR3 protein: CASSLAQVKSNEQFF
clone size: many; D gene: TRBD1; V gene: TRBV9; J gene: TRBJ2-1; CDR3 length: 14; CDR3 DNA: TGTGCCAGCAGCTCGGAACAGGGGTACAATGAGCAGTTCTTC; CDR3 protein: CASSSEQGYNEQFF
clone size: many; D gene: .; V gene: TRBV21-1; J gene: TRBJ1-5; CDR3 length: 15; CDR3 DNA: TGTGCCAGCAGCAAAGCCGGGACAGGGAGCCTTCCCCAGCATTTT; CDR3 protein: CASSKAGTGSLPQHF
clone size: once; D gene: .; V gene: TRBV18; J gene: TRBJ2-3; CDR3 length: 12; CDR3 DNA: TGTGCCAGCTCAGAGTACAGAGATACGCAGTATTTT; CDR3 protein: CASSEYRDTQYF
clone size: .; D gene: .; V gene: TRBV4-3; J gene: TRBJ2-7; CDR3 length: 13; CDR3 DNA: TGCGCCAGCAGCCAAGCACTGTACTACGAGCAGTACTTC; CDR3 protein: CASSQALYYEQYF
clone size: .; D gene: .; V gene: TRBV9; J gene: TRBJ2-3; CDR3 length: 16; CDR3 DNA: TGTGCCAGCAGCGCCTTAGGAGGTCCTAGCACAGATACGCAGTATTTT; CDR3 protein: CASSALGGPSTDTQYF
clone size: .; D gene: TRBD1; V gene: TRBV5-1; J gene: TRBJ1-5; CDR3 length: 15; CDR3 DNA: TGCGCCAGCAGCTTGGAGGGACAGCCCGATCAGCCCCAGCATTTT; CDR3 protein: CASSLEGQPDQPQHF
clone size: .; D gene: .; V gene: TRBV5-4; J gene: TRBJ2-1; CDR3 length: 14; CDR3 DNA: TGTGCCAGCAGCCGCGGGGAACTGCTCAATGAGCAGTTCTTC; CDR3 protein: CASSRGELLNEQFF
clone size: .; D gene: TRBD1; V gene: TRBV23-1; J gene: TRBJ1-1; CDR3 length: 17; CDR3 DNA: TGCGCCAGCGGGCAGGGGGCAGATTTGCGGACTACTACTGAAGCTTTCTTT; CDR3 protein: CASGQGADLRTTTEAFF
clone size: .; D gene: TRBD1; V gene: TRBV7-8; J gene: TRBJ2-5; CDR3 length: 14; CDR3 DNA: TGTGCCAGCAGCCCGACGACAGGGGTCGAGACCCAGTACTTC; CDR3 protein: CASSPTTGVETQYF
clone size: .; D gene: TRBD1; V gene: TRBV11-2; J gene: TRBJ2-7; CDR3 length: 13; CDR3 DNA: TGTGCCAGCAACGGACAGGGGATAGGTGAGCAGTACTTC; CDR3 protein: CASNGQGIGEQYF
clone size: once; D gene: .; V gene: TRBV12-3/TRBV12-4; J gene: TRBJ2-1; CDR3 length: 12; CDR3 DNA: TGTGCCAGCAGTTTCCAACGACTAGACCAGTTCTTC; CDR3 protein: CASSFQRLDQFF
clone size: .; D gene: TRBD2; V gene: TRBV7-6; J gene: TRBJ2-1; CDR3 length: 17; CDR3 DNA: TGTGCCAGCAGCCCCCCCGGACTAGCGGGCTCCTACAATGAGCAGTTCTTC; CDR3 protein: CASSPPGLAGSYNEQFF
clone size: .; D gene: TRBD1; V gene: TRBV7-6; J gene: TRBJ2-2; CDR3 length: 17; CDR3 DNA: TGTGCCAGCACCCTGATTTTGGGACAGGGGATGGGCGGGGAGCTGTTTTTT; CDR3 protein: CASTLILGQGMGGELFF
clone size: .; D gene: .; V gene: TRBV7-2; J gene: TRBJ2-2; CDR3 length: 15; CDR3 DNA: TGTGCCAGCACCGTAGGACAAAAGAACACCGGGGAGCTGTTTTTT; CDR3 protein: CASTVGQKNTGELFF
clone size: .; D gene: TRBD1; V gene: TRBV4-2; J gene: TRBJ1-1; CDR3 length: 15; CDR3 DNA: TGTGCCAGCAGCCTCCTGACAGGGGGCGACACTGAAGCTTTCTTT; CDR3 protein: CASSLLTGGDTEAFF
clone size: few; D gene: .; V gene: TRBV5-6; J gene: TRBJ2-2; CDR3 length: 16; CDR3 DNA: TGTGCCAGCAGTTTAGGCGGGACAGTAATCACCGGGGAGCTGTTTTTT; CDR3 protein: CASSLGGTVITGELFF
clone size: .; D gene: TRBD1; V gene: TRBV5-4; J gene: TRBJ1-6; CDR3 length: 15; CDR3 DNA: TGTGCCAGCAGCCCAGGGGGGACGGGTAATTCACCCCTCCACTTT; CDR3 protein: CASSPGGTGNSPLHF
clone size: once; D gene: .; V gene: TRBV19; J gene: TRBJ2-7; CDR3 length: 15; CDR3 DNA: TGTGCCAGTAGTATGTATACAAGGGGGATTTACGAGCAGTACTTC; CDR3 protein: CASSMYTRGIYEQYF
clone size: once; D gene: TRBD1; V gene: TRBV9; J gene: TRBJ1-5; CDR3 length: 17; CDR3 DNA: TGTGCCAGCAGCTCCCGTAGGGGGACAGGGGGGACCTGGCCCCAGCATTTT; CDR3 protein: CASSSRRGTGGTWPQHF
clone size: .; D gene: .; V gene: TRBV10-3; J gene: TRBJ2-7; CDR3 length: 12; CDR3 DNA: TGTGCCACCCTTGACTCAAAATACGAGCAGTACTTC; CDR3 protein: CATLDSKYEQYF